The entry below gives a single T cell receptor beta chain sequence along with its context. Its antigen is currently unknown. The data were obtained in a study of cytomegalovirus exposure and HLA in healthy donors. Study in general: An earlier analysis identified 110 million or so unique TCR beta sequences in about 180 million T cells. Study findings and constraints: It was reportedly the case that the classifier diagnosed cytomegalovirus status with high specificity and sensitivity.

Per germline, CDR1 SNHLY and CDR2 FYNNEI. The CDR3 totals 15 residues. J gave up 4 bases and V 4 bases, and 10 bases lay outside the gene matches. Researchers ran the PCR with 60 Vbeta and 13 Jbeta primers. Measured with immunoSEQ multiplex PCR; TCRdb has only the in-frame clones, and not every one. This sample has 150,000 to 200,000 clones, with roughly 84% found just once. Specimen: PBMCs. The sequence was collected from a girl less than two years old in good health and CMV-seronegative. V usage is TRBV2 and J usage is TRBJ2-7; 7 nucleotides agree with TRBD1. CDR3 sequence reads: CASSGNRGALYEQYF. Here the CDR3 DNA reads TGTGCCAGCAGTGGGAACAGGGGAGCGCTGTACGAGCAGTACTTC. The full variable domain, its missing parts supplied by reference TRBV2 and TRBJ2-7, is EPEVTQTPSHQVTQMGQEVILRCVPISNHLYFYWYRQILGQKVEFLVSFYNNEISEKSEIFDDQFSVERPDGSNFTLKIRSTKLEDSAMYFCASSGNRGALYEQYFGPGTRLTVT.